This T cell receptor (beta chain) originates from a study of CD8 T cells in ankylosing spondylitis. Overall study findings and caveats: In reactive arthritis synovial fluid and blood, some motif variants had been reported before. The clones that were linked to disease were reported to be significantly enriched in matched synovial fluid samples from ankylosing spondylitis patients. Within ankylosing spondylitis blood, a TCR beta motif made up of under 10 highly homologous variants appeared to be characteristic.

Many counts were recorded for this clonotype. Antigen: not known. The germline gives CDR1 SNHLY, CDR2 FYNNEI. Trimming removed 3 bases from V and 10 bases from J, with 13 bases in between. The CDR3 covers 13 residues. TCRdb processed the 5' RACE reads anew with MiXCR; each CDR3 protein has one entry. Among approximately 200,000 distinct CDR3 sequences, under 15% were seen once, and the ten largest hold 9.5% to 12%. The sample taken for sequencing was blood, either unsorted or a sorted T cell fraction (not recorded which). The receptor was derived from a female donor with ankylosing spondylitis or in good health (not recorded which). The chain employs TRBV2 and TRBJ2-1; D ambiguous. In DNA form, the CDR3 reads TGTGCCAGCAGTGAGTCTTGGGGAAGGGAGCAGTTCTTC. Amino acids: CASSESWGREQFF.